The source of this T cell receptor beta chain is a study of OX40 agonist ivuxolimab in advanced cancers. With 5 bases clipped from V and 9 bases from J, the junction kept 6 bases outside the gene matches. The CDR3 totals 14 residues. Germline V CDR1 and CDR2: WNHNN, SYGVQD (reference sequence). The table came from immunoSEQ multiplex PCR; TCRdb's copy has only in-frame clones and leaves some out. The profile shows around 80,000 clones, around 86% of them singletons. Notes on this clone: Its antigen is not known.

Study-level findings and limits: Antigen specificity remained undetermined for the expanded peripheral T cells.

Systemic immunosuppression or a history of autoimmune disease excluded patients. This TCR was recovered from an adult with an advanced solid tumor such as melanoma, head and neck, liver or kidney cancer. The chain couples TRBV10-1 to TRBJ2-1, with TRBD2 identical over 11 bases. The material was CD4+ or CD8+ T cells sorted from blood, obtained in a trial of the OX40 agonist ivuxolimab. CDR3 DNA sequence: TGCGCCAGCAGTTTAGGTCTAGCGGGGGGTGAGCAGTTCTTC. Translated, it gives CASSLGLAGGEQFF.